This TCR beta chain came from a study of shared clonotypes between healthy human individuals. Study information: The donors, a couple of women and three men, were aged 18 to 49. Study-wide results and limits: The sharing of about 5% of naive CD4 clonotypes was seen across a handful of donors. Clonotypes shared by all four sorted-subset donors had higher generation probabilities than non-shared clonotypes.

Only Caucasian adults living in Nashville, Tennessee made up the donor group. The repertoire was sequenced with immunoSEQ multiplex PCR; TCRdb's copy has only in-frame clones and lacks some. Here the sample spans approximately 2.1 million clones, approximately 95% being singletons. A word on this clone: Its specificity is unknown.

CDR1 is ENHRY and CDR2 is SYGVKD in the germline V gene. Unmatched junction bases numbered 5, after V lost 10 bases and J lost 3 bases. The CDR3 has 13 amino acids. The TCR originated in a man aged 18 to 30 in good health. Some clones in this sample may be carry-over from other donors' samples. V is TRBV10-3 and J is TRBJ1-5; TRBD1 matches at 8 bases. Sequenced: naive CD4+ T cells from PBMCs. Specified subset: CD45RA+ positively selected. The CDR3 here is CATTDRDNQPQHF. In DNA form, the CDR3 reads TGTGCCACGACGGACAGGGACAATCAGCCCCAGCATTTT.